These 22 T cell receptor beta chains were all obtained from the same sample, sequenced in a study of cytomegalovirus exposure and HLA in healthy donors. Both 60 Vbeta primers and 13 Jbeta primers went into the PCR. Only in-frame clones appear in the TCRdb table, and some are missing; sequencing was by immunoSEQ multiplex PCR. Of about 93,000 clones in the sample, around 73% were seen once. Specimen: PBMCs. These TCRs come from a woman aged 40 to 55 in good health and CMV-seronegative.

The CDR3 nucleotides are TGTGCCAGCAGAGGACAGGAGGTTTCAACTAATGAAAAACTGTTTTTT. Translating it yields CASRGQEVSTNEKLFF. V usage is TRBV2 and J usage is TRBJ1-4; 7 bases line up with TRBD1. The CDR3 is 16 amino acids. The ends lost 6 bases at V and 0 bases at J; junction bases unmatched: 7. Germline lookup yields CDR1 SNHLY and CDR2 FYNNEI.

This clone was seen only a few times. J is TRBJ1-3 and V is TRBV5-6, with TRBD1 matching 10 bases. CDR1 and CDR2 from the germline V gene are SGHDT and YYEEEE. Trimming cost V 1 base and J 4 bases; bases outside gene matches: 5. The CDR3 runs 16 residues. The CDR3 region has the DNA TGTGCCAGCAGCTTGAAGGGACAGGGGCACGGAAACACCATATATTTT. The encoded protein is CASSLKGQGHGNTIYF. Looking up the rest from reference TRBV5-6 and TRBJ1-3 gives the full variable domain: DAGVTQSPTHLIKTRGQQVTLRCSPKSGHDTVSWYQQALGQGPQFIFQYYEEEERQRGNFPDRFSGHQFPNYSSELNVNALLLGDSALYLCASSLKGQGHGNTIYFGEGSWLTVV.

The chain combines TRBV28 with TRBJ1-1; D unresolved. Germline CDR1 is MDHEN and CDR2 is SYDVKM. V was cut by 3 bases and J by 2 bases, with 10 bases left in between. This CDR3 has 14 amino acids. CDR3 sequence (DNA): TGTGCCAGCAGTTTGTGGCAGCGAAACACTGAAGCTTTCTTT. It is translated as CASSLWQRNTEAFF.

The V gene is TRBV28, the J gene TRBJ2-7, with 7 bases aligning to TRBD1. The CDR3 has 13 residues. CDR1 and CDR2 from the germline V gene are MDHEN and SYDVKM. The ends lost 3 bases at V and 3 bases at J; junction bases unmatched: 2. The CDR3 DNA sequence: TGTGCCAGCAGTTTGGACAGGTTCTACGAGCAGTACTTC. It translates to CASSLDRFYEQYF.

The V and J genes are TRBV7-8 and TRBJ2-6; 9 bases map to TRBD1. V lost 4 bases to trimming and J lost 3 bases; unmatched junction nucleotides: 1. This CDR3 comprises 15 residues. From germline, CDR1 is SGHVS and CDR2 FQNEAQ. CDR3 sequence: CASSYRGLGANVLTF. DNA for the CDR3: TGTGCCAGCAGCTACAGGGGGCTTGGGGCCAACGTCCTGACTTTC.

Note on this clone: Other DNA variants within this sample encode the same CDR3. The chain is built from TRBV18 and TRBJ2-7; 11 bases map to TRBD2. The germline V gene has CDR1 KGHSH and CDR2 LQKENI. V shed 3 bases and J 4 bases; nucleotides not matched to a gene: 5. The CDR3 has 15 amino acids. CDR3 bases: TGTGCCAGCTCACCGGGGACTAGCGGTTCATACGAGCAGTACTTC. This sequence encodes CASSPGTSGSYEQYF. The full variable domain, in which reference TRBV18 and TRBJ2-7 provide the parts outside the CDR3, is NAGVMQNPRHLVRRRGQEARLRCSPMKGHSHVYWYRQLPEEGLKFMVYLQKENIIDESGMPKERFSAEFPKEGPSILRIQQVVRGDSAAYFCASSPGTSGSYEQYFGPGTRLTVT.

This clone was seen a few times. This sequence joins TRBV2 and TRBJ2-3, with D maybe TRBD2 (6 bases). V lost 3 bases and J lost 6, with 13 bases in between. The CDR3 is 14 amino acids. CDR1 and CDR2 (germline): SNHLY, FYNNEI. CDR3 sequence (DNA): TGTGCCAGCAGTGAGGAAGGAGGGGCGGATACGCAGTATTTT. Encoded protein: CASSEEGGADTQYF. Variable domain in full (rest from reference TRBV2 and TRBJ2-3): EPEVTQTPSHQVTQMGQEVILRCVPISNHLYFYWYRQILGQKVEFLVSFYNNEISEKSEIFDDQFSVERPDGSNFTLKIRSTKLEDSAMYFCASSEEGGADTQYFGPGTRLTVL.

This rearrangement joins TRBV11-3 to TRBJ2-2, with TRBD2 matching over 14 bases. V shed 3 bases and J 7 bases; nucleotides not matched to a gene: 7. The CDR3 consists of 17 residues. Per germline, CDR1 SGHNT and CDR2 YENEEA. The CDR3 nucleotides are TGTGCCAGCAGCTTTTCCGGGACTAGCGGGAGTATCGGGGAGCTGTTTTTT. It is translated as CASSFSGTSGSIGELFF. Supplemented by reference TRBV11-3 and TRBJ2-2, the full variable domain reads EAGVVQSPRYKIIEKKQPVAFWCNPISGHNTLYWYLQNLGQGPELLIRYENEEAVDDSQLPKDRFSAERLKGVDSTLKIQPAELGDSAVYLCASSFSGTSGSIGELFFGEGSRLTVL.

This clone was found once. The CDR3 DNA sequence: TGTGCCAGTAGTCCCGGACAGACCTATAGCAATCAGCCCCAGCATTTT. Translated: CASSPGQTYSNQPQHF. The chain combines TRBV19 with TRBJ1-5; maybe TRBD1 (6 bases). Deletions cut 5 bases from V and 0 bases from J, with 14 bases between. Germline-derived CDR1 and CDR2 are LNHDA and SQIVND (reference sequence). CDR3 length: 16 amino acids.

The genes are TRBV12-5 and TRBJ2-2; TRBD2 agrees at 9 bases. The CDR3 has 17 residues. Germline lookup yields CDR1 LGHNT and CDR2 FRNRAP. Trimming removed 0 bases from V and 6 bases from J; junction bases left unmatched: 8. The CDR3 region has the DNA TGTGCTAGTGGTTTGGTACAGTCTAGCGGGAAGTCCGGGGAGCTGTTTTTT. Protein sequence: CASGLVQSSGKSGELFF. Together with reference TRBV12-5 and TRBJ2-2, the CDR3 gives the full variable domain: DARVTQTPRHKVTEMGQEVTMRCQPILGHNTVFWYRQTMMQGLELLAYFRNRAPLDDSGMPKDRFSAEMPDATLATLKIQPSEPRDSAVYFCASGLVQSSGKSGELFFGEGSRLTVL.

CDR3 residues: CATSRVGVSYEKLFF. CDR3 sequence (DNA): TGTGCCACCAGCAGAGTAGGGGTCAGTTACGAAAAACTGTTTTTT. The rearrangement uses TRBV15 and TRBJ1-4; weak D call: TRBD1 (5 bases). This CDR3 spans 15 amino acids. Germline V gene lookup returns CDR1 LNHNV and CDR2 YYDKDF (reference sequence). V dropped 1 base and J dropped 8 bases, with 14 bases sitting between them.

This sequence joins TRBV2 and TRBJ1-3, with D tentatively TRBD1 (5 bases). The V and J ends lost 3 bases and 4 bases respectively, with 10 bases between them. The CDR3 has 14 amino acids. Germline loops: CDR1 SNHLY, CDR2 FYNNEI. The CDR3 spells CASSDGRVGNTIYF. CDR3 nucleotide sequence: TGTGCCAGCAGTGACGGCAGGGTCGGAAACACCATATATTTT. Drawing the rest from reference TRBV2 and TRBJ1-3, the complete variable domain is EPEVTQTPSHQVTQMGQEVILRCVPISNHLYFYWYRQILGQKVEFLVSFYNNEISEKSEIFDDQFSVERPDGSNFTLKIRSTKLEDSAMYFCASSDGRVGNTIYFGEGSWLTVV.

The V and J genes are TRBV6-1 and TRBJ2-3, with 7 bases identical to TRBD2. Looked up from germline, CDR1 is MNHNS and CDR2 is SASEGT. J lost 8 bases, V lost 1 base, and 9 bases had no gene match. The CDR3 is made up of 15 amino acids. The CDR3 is CASSEVGEGLGTQYF. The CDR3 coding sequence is TGTGCCAGCAGTGAAGTTGGGGAGGGGCTGGGTACGCAGTATTTT.

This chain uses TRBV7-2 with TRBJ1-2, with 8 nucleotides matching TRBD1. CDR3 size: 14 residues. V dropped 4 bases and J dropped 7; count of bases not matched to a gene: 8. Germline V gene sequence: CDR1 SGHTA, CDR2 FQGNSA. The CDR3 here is CASSSRQGQGGYTF. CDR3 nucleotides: TGTGCCAGCAGCTCACGACAGGGGCAGGGTGGCTACACCTTC.

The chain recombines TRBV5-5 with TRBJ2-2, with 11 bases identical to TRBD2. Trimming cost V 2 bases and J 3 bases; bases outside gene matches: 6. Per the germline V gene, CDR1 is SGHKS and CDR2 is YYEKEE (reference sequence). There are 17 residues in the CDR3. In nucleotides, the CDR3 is TGTGCCAGCAGCTTCACCGGGACTAGCGGATACACCGGGGAGCTGTTTTTT. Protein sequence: CASSFTGTSGYTGELFF.

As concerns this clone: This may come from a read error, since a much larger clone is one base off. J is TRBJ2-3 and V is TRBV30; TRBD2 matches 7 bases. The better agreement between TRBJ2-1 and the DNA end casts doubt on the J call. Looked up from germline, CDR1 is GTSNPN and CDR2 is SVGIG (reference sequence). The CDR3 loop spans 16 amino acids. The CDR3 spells CAWSVGLAAEGNEQFF. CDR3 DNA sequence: TGTGCCTGGAGTGTGGGGCTAGCGGCCGAGGGGAATGAGCAGTTCTTC.

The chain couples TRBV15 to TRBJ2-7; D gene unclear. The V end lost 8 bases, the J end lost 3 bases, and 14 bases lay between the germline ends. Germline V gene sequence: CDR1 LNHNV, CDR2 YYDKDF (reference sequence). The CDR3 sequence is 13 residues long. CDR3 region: CATSPRSDYEQYF. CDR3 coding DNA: TGTGCCACCTCCCCCCGGAGCGACTACGAGCAGTACTTC. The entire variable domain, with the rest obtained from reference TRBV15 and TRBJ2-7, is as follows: DAMVIQNPRYQVTQFGKPVTLSCSQTLNHNVMYWYQQKSSQAPKLLFHYYDKDFNNEADTPDNFQSRRPNTSFCFLDIRSPGLGDTAMYLCATSPRSDYEQYFGPGTRLTVT.

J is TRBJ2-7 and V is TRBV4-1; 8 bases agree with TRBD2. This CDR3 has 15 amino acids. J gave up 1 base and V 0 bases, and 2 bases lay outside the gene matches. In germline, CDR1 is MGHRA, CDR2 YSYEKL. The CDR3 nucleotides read TGCGCCAGCAGCCAAGAAGCGGGAGAATCCTACGAGCAGTACTTC. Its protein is CASSQEAGESYEQYF.

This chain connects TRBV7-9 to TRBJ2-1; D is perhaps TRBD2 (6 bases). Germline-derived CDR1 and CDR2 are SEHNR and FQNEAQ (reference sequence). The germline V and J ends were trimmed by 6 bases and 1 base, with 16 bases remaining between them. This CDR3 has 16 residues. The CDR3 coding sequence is TGTGCCAGCAGTACGATAGGCGGGATTTCCTACAATGAGCAGTTCTTC. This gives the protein CASSTIGGISYNEQFF.

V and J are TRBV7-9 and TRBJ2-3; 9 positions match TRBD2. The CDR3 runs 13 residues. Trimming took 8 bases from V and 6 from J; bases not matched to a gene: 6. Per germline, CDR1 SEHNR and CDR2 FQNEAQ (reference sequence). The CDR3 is CASGDGLADTQYF. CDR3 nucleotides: TGTGCCAGCGGAGATGGACTAGCGGATACGCAGTATTTT.

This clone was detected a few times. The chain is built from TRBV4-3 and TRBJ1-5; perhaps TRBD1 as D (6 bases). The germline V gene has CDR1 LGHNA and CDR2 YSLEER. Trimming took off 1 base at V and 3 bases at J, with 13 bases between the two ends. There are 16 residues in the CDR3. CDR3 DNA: TGCGCCAGCAGCCAAGGGGGGGGGCAGGTCAATCAGCCCCAGCATTTT. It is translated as CASSQGGGQVNQPQHF.

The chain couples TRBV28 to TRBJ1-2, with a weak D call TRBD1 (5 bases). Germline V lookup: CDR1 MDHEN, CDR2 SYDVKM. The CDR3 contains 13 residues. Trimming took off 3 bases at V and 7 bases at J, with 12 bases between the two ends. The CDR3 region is CASSFQGVRGYTF. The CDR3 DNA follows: TGTGCCAGCAGTTTCCAAGGGGTACGTGGCTACACCTTC.